This is a list of T cell receptor beta chains from one sample in a study of T-cell reconstitution after alpha-beta-depleted transplantation in children. Using its own MiXCR run on the PCR reads, TCRdb lists one record per CDR3 protein. The data hold 60,000 to 85,000 distinct CDR3 sequences, with around a sixth observed a single time. Sample: PBMCs, mostly from graft donor cells, taken 360 days after TCRalphabeta/CD19-depleted stem cell transplant. These receptors all come from a male patient aged 2 to 9 who had a stem cell transplant for acute lymphoblastic leukemia, so the T cells may come from the graft donor. CDR3s include the opening cysteine and the closing phenylalanine or tryptophan. A D gene is named only where the DNA matches it firmly. Not all rows give a size; the values are once, few, many and, for expanded clones, a class.

V gene	clone size	J gene	D gene	CDR3 protein	CDR3 DNA
TRBV28	few	TRBJ2-7	-	CASSQMPYEQYF	TGTGCCAGCAGCCAAATGCCCTACGAGCAGTACTTC
TRBV15	-	TRBJ1-2	-	CATSRDALRGTAYGYTF	TGTGCCACCAGCAGAGATGCGCTACGGGGGACGGCCTATGGCTACACCTTC
TRBV5-6	-	TRBJ2-1	TRBD2	CASSLPGLAGGPSVF	TGTGCCAGCAGCTTACCGGGACTAGCGGGAGGGCCGAGCGTCTTC
TRBV7-7	-	TRBJ2-2	-	CAGSEQGHGELFF	TGTGCCGGCAGCGAGCAGGGCCACGGGGAGCTGTTTTTT
TRBV29-1	many	TRBJ2-3	-	CSVGLGGGGTDTQYF	TGCAGCGTGGGGTTAGGTGGCGGCGGCACAGATACGCAGTATTTT
TRBV12-3/TRBV12-4	-	TRBJ2-5	TRBD2	CASSLVAGLRETQYF	TGTGCCAGCAGTTTAGTAGCGGGATTACGGGAGACCCAGTACTTC
TRBV12-3/TRBV12-4	few	TRBJ2-5	-	CASSLNIGRVETQYF	TGTGCCAGCAGTTTAAACATCGGGCGGGTAGAGACCCAGTACTTC
TRBV15	-	TRBJ2-5	TRBD2	CATSRFQQRLAGETQYF	TGTGCCACCAGCAGATTTCAACAAAGACTAGCTGGGGAGACCCAGTACTTC
TRBV2	-	TRBJ1-2	TRBD1	CASSPQGVSYGYTF	TGTGCCAGCAGTCCCCAGGGGGTGAGCTATGGCTACACCTTC
TRBV28	-	TRBJ2-2	TRBD2	CASSLNSGRKGGELFF	TGTGCCAGCAGTTTAAATAGCGGGAGGAAGGGCGGGGAGCTGTTTTTT
TRBV7-6	many	TRBJ1-2	-	CASSLGLANARYGYTF	TGTGCCAGCAGCTTAGGACTTGCGAACGCTCGGTATGGCTACACCTTC
TRBV5-4	-	TRBJ2-7	TRBD2	CASSTWTSGKYEQYF	TGTGCCAGCAGCACCTGGACTAGCGGGAAATACGAGCAGTACTTC
TRBV2	-	TRBJ2-5	-	CASSQRAQYF	TGTGCCAGCAGTCAACGTGCCCAGTACTTC
TRBV12-3/TRBV12-4	many	TRBJ1-5	-	CASSLEGHSNQPQHF	TGTGCCAGCAGTTTGGAGGGGCATAGCAATCAGCCCCAGCATTTT
TRBV30	-	TRBJ2-7	TRBD2	CAWSVGLYSYEQYF	TGTGCCTGGAGTGTGGGACTATACTCCTACGAGCAGTACTTC
TRBV5-1	-	TRBJ1-5	TRBD1	CASSPGTGGYQPQHF	TGCGCCAGCAGCCCCGGGACAGGGGGCTATCAGCCCCAGCATTTT
TRBV12-3/TRBV12-4	medium-sized	TRBJ2-5	TRBD1	CASSPDRVQETQYF	TGTGCCAGCAGTCCGGACAGGGTACAAGAGACCCAGTACTTC
TRBV29-1	few	TRBJ2-5	-	CSVVAGTATQYF	TGCAGCGTTGTGGCGGGGACCGCGACCCAGTACTTC
TRBV10-3	few	TRBJ2-1	TRBD1	CAISERDSRVDEQFF	TGTGCCATCAGTGAGAGGGACAGCCGAGTCGATGAGCAGTTCTTC
TRBV4-1	many	TRBJ2-7	-	CASSQDGVYEQYF	TGCGCCAGCAGCCAAGATGGGGTCTACGAGCAGTACTTC
TRBV18	few	TRBJ2-2	TRBD2	CASSPRTSGNTGELFF	TGTGCCAGCTCACCTAGGACTAGCGGCAACACCGGGGAGCTGTTTTTT
TRBV6-1	-	TRBJ1-4	-	CASASYWAGSPTNEKLFF	TGTGCCAGCGCCAGTTATTGGGCCGGGAGTCCAACTAATGAAAAACTGTTTTTT
TRBV7-7	-	TRBJ2-3	-	CVSSLDTQGEGTDTQYF	TGTGTCAGCAGCTTAGATACTCAGGGGGAGGGCACAGATACGCAGTATTTT
TRBV4-1	-	TRBJ2-7	-	CASSRSGLDPPYEQYF	TGCGCCAGCAGCCGATCAGGCTTAGATCCTCCCTACGAGCAGTACTTC
TRBV2	many	TRBJ2-7	TRBD1	CASSGGQGTTYEQYF	TGTGCCAGCAGCGGGGGACAGGGTACTACCTACGAGCAGTACTTC
TRBV7-2	-	TRBJ2-7	TRBD1	CASRHRGSAYEQYF	TGTGCCAGCAGGCACAGGGGTTCGGCCTACGAGCAGTACTTC
TRBV7-6	-	TRBJ1-4	-	CASSSKTDFNEKLFF	TGTGCCAGCAGCTCCAAGACAGACTTTAATGAAAAACTGTTTTTT
TRBV3-1	few	TRBJ2-7	-	CASSQKVLYEQYF	TGTGCCAGCAGTCAAAAAGTCCTCTACGAGCAGTACTTC
TRBV12-2	-	TRBJ1-3	-	CASRLARTSGNTIYF	TGTGCAAGTCGCTTAGCGCGCACATCTGGAAACACCATATATTTT
TRBV11-2	few	TRBJ2-2	-	CASSFEGSSNTGELFF	TGTGCCAGCAGCTTTGAGGGATCGAGCAACACCGGGGAGCTGTTTTTT
TRBV7-6	few	TRBJ1-1	-	CASSLAAGLNTEAFF	TGTGCCAGCAGCTTAGCGGCCGGGCTGAACACTGAAGCTTTCTTT
TRBV7-6	-	TRBJ2-5	TRBD1	CASSLRLPTGGWETQYF	TGTGCCAGCAGCCTTCGACTTCCTACAGGGGGGTGGGAGACCCAGTACTTC
TRBV5-1	-	TRBJ2-7	TRBD1	CASSQDRDLYEQYF	TGCGCCAGCAGCCAGGACAGGGACCTCTACGAGCAGTACTTC
TRBV4-1	-	TRBJ2-7	-	CASSQGHQGGRYEQYF	TGCGCCAGCAGCCAAGGGCACCAGGGGGGTAGATACGAGCAGTACTTC
TRBV7-6	-	TRBJ2-5	-	CASSNRQARLGVAQYF	TGTGCCAGCAGCAACCGACAGGCCCGATTGGGGGTGGCCCAGTACTTC
TRBV5-1	once	TRBJ2-5	-	CASSLRASGPKTGQYF	TGCGCCAGCAGCTTGAGGGCTAGCGGCCCCAAGACAGGCCAGTACTTC
TRBV14	many	TRBJ2-7	-	CASSQDLGGNYEQYF	TGTGCCAGCAGCCAAGATCTGGGCGGGAACTACGAGCAGTACTTC
TRBV6-5	medium-sized	TRBJ1-1	-	CASSYYRVNTEAFF	TGTGCCAGCAGTTATTATCGGGTGAACACTGAAGCTTTCTTT
TRBV12-3/TRBV12-4	many	TRBJ2-1	-	CASSWDGSSYNEQFF	TGTGCCAGCAGTTGGGACGGGAGCTCCTACAATGAGCAGTTCTTC
TRBV24-1	-	TRBJ2-5	-	CATSDFGPLGETQYF	TGTGCCACCAGTGATTTTGGCCCCTTGGGAGAGACCCAGTACTTC
TRBV13	few	TRBJ2-7	-	CASSLGGGGAYEQYF	TGTGCCAGCAGCTTAGGAGGAGGGGGCGCATACGAGCAGTACTTC
TRBV5-1	few	TRBJ2-3	TRBD1	CASSFGQAFFSDTQYF	TGCGCCAGCAGCTTCGGACAGGCCTTTTTCTCAGATACGCAGTATTTT